This T cell receptor (beta chain) was recovered during a study of CD8 T cells in Susac syndrome. Random hexamers were used to reverse transcribe an amount of about 0.45 to 1 ug RNA. The CDR3 of TCR beta was amplified by immunoSEQ multiplex PCR across 54 Vbeta and 13 Jbeta. TCRdb re-called the immunoSEQ multiplex PCR reads with MiXCR, one entry per CDR3 protein. The sample lists 100,000 to 150,000 distinct CDR3 sequences, about 95% occurring once. Sequencing of TCR beta drew on CD8+ and CD4+ T cells from blood. Purification of the CD8+ and CD4+ T cells relied on negative isolation, and TEMRA cells underwent FACS enrichment. The count of this clonotype is one. Germline CDR1 DFQATT, CDR2 SNEGSKA (reference sequence). The CDR3 is 14 amino acids. V lost 5 bases, J lost 8 bases, and 19 bases lay in between.

Sample: CD4+ T cells from PBMCs. The chain combines TRBV20-1 with TRBJ2-4; D assignment may be TRBD1 or TRBD2 (5 bases each). This sequence originates from a human donor in good health. Here the CDR3 reads CSAHLGPATDIQYF. As DNA, the CDR3 is TGCAGTGCTCACTTGGGACCGGCTACGGACATTCAGTACTTC.